The entry that follows covers one T cell receptor (beta chain) sequence. Its target is not known. This sample stems from a study of T cell responses to AZD1222 COVID-19 vaccine. General study findings and limits: At baseline, seropositivity was found in only six or seven AZD1222 recipients. Two AZD1222 doses significantly raised spike-specific TCR breadth and depth over controls. Among vaccine-associated CD4 TCRs, coverage spanned spike, with dominance at 160-218 and 743-854.

Sequenced by immunoSEQ multiplex PCR; TCRdb stores in-frame clones only, minus some. The repertoire consists of some 110,000 clones, with around nine tenths occurring once and the leading ten covering roughly 2.7%. Germline CDR1 SEHNR, CDR2 FQNEAQ (reference sequence). The CDR3 covers 12 residues. V was cut by 3 bases and J by 6 bases, with 6 bases left in between. Source: peripheral blood, taken on day 0 of AZD1222 vaccination. The clonotype comes from an adult in good health. The genes are TRBV7-9 and TRBJ2-1; D is undetermined. CDR3 loop: CASSFQGNEQFF. In DNA, the CDR3 is TGTGCCAGCAGCTTTCAAGGCAATGAGCAGTTCTTC.